This T cell receptor beta chain was found in a study of blood T cell repertoires in COVID-19. Study information: COVID-19 samples collected from the United States, Italy and Spain covered acute and convalescent phases.

This clone appeared a few times. Authors' analysis steps: Amplified reference gene primers provided the basis for estimating nucleated cell counts. Assay used: immunoSEQ multiplex PCR; TCRdb lists only in-frame clones, some missing. The D gene and trimming were derived from the DNA, and the V and J assignments and clone size from that table. The repertoire holds more than 250,000 clones, around 87% seen once, with 5.3% in the top ten. Germline V lookup: CDR1 SGHKS, CDR2 YYEKEE (reference sequence). This CDR3 has 12 amino acids. Deletions cut 7 bases from V and 0 bases from J, with 8 bases between. Cohorts were based on clinical histories the participants reported. Symptom resolution, clearance, or two negative PCRs marked donors in Cohort 3 as recovered.

What was sequenced was PBMCs or T cells enriched from blood (not recorded which). The receptor's source is a woman under 40 who had recovered from COVID-19. The V and J genes are TRBV5-5 and TRBJ2-7, with a weak D call TRBD1 (5 bases). The CDR3 sequence: CASADSSYEQYF. CDR3 nucleotide sequence: TGTGCCAGCGCCGACAGCTCCTACGAGCAGTACTTC.